This paragraph covers one T cell receptor (beta chain) sequence. Trimming removed 0 bases at V and 0 bases at J, with 10 bases between. The CDR3 spans 16 residues. Germline V gene data show CDR1 as SGDLS and CDR2 as YYNGEE. The data were taken from a study of cytotoxic CD8 clonotypes in ibrutinib-treated CLL. Study in general: IGHV unmutated about 17; relapsed/refractory more than ten; treatment-naive around 14. It was after a median roughly eleven months of treatment, range 6 to 36, that response samples were taken.

Generated by immunoSEQ multiplex PCR, the TCRdb table keeps only in-frame clones and is missing some. This sample carries some 46,000 clones, less than 70% of them seen once, and the ten largest clones take around 13%. This clonotype was sampled from a human donor with chronic lymphocytic leukemia. This chain uses TRBV9 with TRBJ1-3; D remains ambiguous. This specimen was PBMCs, taken after 12 months of ibrutinib treatment. The CDR3 spells CASSVEWQYSGNTIYF. The CDR3 region has the DNA TGTGCCAGCAGCGTAGAGTGGCAGTACTCTGGAAACACCATATATTTT.